The clone carrying this TCR beta chain has more than one count but fewer than ten. Antigen specificity is unknown. The junction differs from germline at one of its ends, possibly a read error. For the second PCR, which ran for 7 to 11 cycles, a sample-barcoded 5' primer and a J-beta primer mix were used. TCRdb re-called the 5' RACE reads through MiXCR, storing one row per CDR3 protein. The sample gives about 650,000 distinct CDR3 sequences, about 32% of which show up once; 15% is in the top ten. Total RNA, at least 5.5 micrograms per sample, was extracted from PBMCs. These data are taken from a study of blood T cells in healthy people across ages. General study points: Nothing was known about donor CMV status, and this possibly confounded expanded clonotype changes.

Germline V gene data show CDR1 as GTSNPN and CDR2 as SVGIG (reference sequence). CDR3 length equals 15 residues. V usage is TRBV30 and J usage is TRBJ1-4, with TRBD1 matching 7 bases. The origin of this receptor is a woman at least 80 years old in good health. Specimen: blood. CDR3 nucleotide sequence: TGTGTCTGGAGTCCATTGGACAGGTCGTTTGAAAAACTGTTTTTT. This gives the protein CVWSPLDRSFEKLFF.